This is a list of T cell receptor beta chains from one sample in a study of shared clonotypes between healthy human individuals. Only in-frame clones appear in the TCRdb table, and some are missing; sequencing was by immunoSEQ multiplex PCR. The sample consists of about 2.1 million clones, 93% of them appearing once. The sample taken for sequencing was naive CD8+ T cells from PBMCs. The receptor set was obtained from a man in his late teens or twenties in good health. Some clones in this sample may be carry-over from other donors' samples. Both conserved end residues are trimmed from each CDR3. Clone size appears in some rows only: once, few, many, or a class for an expanded clone.

v_call clone_size cdr3_aa
TRBV7-2 once ASSFYGQPNEKLF
TRBV7-8 NA ASSLERGSYNSPLH
TRBV27 NA ASSLNGAGAFSTEAF
TRBV18 NA ASSPGSDGNTIY
TRBV7-9 NA ASSSPPARSNEQF
TRBV19 NA ASSTRGTVNEKLF
TRBV9 once ASSPRGWGTEQY
TRBV2 NA ASSESLGHSSYEQY
TRBV27 NA ASSPDRRANEKLF
TRBV5-1 NA ASSLAKLAGSYEQY
TRBV2 NA ASSEIGKGDTQY
TRBV7-9 NA ATALGPYEQY
TRBV25-1 NA ASTGQGRGEKLF
TRBV7-9 NA ASSLGTGRNQPQH
TRBV28 NA ASSSEEETQY
TRBV7-6 NA ASSLAGTGELF
TRBV9 NA ASSPRGTSGRASGEQY
TRBV7-8 NA ASGLAGKGDTQY
TRBV29-1 NA SVLNGTGQTY
TRBV28 NA ASSPGGNYEQY
TRBV9 NA ASSPRDWSTDTQY
TRBV7-9 NA ASSGRAAMHTEAF
TRBV11-2 once ASSRIRDSYNEQF
TRBV9 NA ASSVDPQGFNTEAF
TRBV7-9 NA ASSSRTGLSSYNEQF
TRBV7-8 NA ASSLKAAQPQH
TRBV5-6 NA ASSWTGAGELF
TRBV14 few ASSQVRGATGNTIY
TRBV7-9 NA ASSLTGEIYNEQF
TRBV11-2 NA ASSPRGGLGSYEQY
TRBV29-1 NA SVAQGVSYEQY
TRBV27 NA ASSFSGTSVQETQY
TRBV27 NA ASSSGDRGYEQY
TRBV9 NA ASSVDSGRATGELF
TRBV10-3 NA AIEKGNSEQY
TRBV29-1 NA SVEDLAYEQY
TRBV7-7 NA ASSPTPGETQY
TRBV4-1 NA ASSSLPGLPQF
TRBV2 NA ASSAAPEQF
TRBV9 NA ASSNHPGGTEAF
TRBV6-1 NA ASSTLQGLNQPQH
TRBV10-3 NA AISELGQPRDTQY
TRBV6-6 NA ASSSLGQLNQPQH
TRBV5-5 once ASSLMGNYEQY
TRBV6-5 NA ASSTSGRAGETQY
TRBV11-2 NA ASSLSGMGYEQY
TRBV11-2 NA ASSLAFQTQY
TRBV7-8 NA ASSLAGQGNTEAF
TRBV2 NA ASSPSTGELF
TRBV6-6 NA ASKLRGHGYT
TRBV11-2 NA ASSPAPPGARLYEQY
TRBV29-1 NA SVEDLGQGGGYT
TRBV11-2 NA ASSLSGRKNIQY
TRBV12-5 NA ASGWDSSEQY
TRBV10-1 NA ASSESISSWSPPKRQPQH
TRBV7-9 once ASSFPGYNEQF
TRBV11-2 NA ASSLFPGTTYEQY
TRBV7-2 NA ASSLNGYSGNTIY
TRBV28 NA ASRLTRAGIGYT
TRBV2 once ATYWAPGWNEQF